This TCR beta chain was recorded in a study of T cell changes during pregnancy in multiple sclerosis. Germline CDR1 MNHEY, CDR2 SMNVEV (reference sequence). Trimming stripped 3 bases from V and 2 bases from J, with 11 bases between. CDR3 length: 14 amino acids. Clones were read by immunoSEQ multiplex PCR, and TCRdb kept only the in-frame ones, dropping some. This table holds more than 55,000 clones, roughly 91% found once. The starting material was peripheral blood, obtained after pregnancy. This receptor was identified in a female donor in good health, enrolled as a control in a pregnancy study. The chain is built from TRBV27 and TRBJ2-7, with D possibly being TRBD1 (5 bases). This CDR3 is CASSLAGFTYEQYF. The CDR3, as DNA: TGTGCCAGCAGTTTGGCAGGGTTCACCTACGAGCAGTACTTC.